This T cell receptor (beta chain) was retrieved from a study of post-analysis software for immune sequencing data. In regard to this clonotype: The antigen remains undetermined.

Unique molecular identifiers were carried by the TCR beta cDNA libraries. One entry per CDR3 protein results from TCRdb running MiXCR on the PCR reads. In the table there are about 460,000 distinct CDR3 sequences, 45% of which are singletons. The CDR3 loop spans 13 amino acids. Germline CDR1 DFQATT, CDR2 SNEGSKA (reference sequence). The V and J ends lost 5 bases and 5 bases, in that order; junction bases with no gene match: 6. The study, taken as a whole, reports: Five or six TRBV segments were significantly more frequent in patients than in controls. TRBV5-6, TRBV5-1 and TRBV20-1 were among these segments.

The TCR was taken from a girl aged 10-17 years with multiple sclerosis. The sample was blood. The V call is TRBV20-1, the J call TRBJ1-5; TRBD1 agrees at 7 bases. As DNA, the CDR3 is TGCAGTGCTCGGACAGGAACCTATCAGCCCCAGCATTTT. This sequence encodes CSARTGTYQPQHF.